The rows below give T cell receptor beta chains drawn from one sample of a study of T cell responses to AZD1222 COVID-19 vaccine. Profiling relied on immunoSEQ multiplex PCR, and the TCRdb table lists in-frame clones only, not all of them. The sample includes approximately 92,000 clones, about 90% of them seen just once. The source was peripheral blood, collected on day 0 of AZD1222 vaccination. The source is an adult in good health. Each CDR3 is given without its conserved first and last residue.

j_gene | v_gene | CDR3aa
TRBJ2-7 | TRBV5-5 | ASRPYEQY
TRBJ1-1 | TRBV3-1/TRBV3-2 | ASSQGQATEAF
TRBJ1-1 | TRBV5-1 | ASSPIAGVDTEAF
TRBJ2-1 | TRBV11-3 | ASSRGNEQF
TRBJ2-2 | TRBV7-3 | ASSLLMAGGTGELF
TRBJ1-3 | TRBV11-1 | ASSLDSSGNTIY
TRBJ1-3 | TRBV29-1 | SVEDTVFGNTIY
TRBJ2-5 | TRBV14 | ASSQDNARYTETQY
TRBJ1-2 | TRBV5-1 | ASSLNFYGYT
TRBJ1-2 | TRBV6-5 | ASSYDSNYGYT
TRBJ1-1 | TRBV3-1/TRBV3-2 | ASSQGVTGTEAF
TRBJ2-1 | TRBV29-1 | SVLGGLAGDNEQF
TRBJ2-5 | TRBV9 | ASSVDGTSGWGTQY
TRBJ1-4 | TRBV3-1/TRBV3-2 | ASSPGAPGGKLF
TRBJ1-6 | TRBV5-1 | ASSLAWGAKNSPLH
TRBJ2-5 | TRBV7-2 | ASSLGAGQETQY
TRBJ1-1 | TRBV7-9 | ASSLFQGPTEAF
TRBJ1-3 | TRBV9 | ASGGAASGNTIY
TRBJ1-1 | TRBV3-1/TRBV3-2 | ASSPLRRGGNTEAF
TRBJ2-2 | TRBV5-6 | ASSLTQELF
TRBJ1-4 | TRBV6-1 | ASSEALRTDEKLF
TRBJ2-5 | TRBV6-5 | ASSKNRAPGTQY
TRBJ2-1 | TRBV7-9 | ASSPTTHRFSYNEQF
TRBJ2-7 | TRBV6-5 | ASRLAGANEQY
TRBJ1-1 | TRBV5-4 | ASSFGQVEAF
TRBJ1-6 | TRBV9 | ASSVGGQKILNSPLH
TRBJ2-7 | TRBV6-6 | ASSSRPGQGSNEQY
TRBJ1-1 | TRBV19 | ASSTADTLNTEAF
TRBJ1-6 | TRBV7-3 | ASSLRGGQYNSPLH
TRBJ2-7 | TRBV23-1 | ASSLTVGGQGEHEQY
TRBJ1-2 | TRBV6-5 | ASSSGQFNYGYT
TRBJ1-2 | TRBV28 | ASSGSRGYGYT
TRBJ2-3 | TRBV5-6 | ASSLADREEGTDTQY
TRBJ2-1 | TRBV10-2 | ASSEGGRRLNEQF
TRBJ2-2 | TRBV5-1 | ARPGGPEGQPGELF
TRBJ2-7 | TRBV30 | AWSALAGGEQY
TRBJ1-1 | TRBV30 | ARQTGGGTEAF
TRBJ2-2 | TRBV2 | ASLHYSGTGGASGELF
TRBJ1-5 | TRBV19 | ASSPAVGNQPQH
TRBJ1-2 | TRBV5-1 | ASSFGQVDYGYT
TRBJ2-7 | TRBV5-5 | ASSGSGTLSYEQY
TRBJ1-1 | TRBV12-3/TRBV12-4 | ASSQGNTEAF
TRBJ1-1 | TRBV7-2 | ASSSTTGGFTEAF
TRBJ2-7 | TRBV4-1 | ASSSRWSGNAHYEQY
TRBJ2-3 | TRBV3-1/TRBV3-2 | ASSRTSVADTQY
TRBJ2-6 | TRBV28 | ASRGTGSGANVLT
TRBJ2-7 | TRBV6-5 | ASTPEGTYEQY
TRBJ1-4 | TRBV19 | ASTWGNYEKLF
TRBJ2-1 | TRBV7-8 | ASSLVGGGMRGNEQF
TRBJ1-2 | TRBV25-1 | ASSEGLREGYGYT
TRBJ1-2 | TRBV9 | ASSESNNYGYT
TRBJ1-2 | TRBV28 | ASSPSRWTGGFIYGYT
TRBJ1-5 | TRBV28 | ASSSANSNQPQH
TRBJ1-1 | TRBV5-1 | ASSLDKVPNTEAF
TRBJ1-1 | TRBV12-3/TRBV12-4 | ASSLRPTGAF
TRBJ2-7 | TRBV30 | AWSQGLAAYEQY
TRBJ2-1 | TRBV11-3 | ASSPSSAGGNEQF
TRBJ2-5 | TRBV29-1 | SVDPVVRPYQETQY
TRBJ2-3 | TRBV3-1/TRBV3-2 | ASSQGSARHTQY